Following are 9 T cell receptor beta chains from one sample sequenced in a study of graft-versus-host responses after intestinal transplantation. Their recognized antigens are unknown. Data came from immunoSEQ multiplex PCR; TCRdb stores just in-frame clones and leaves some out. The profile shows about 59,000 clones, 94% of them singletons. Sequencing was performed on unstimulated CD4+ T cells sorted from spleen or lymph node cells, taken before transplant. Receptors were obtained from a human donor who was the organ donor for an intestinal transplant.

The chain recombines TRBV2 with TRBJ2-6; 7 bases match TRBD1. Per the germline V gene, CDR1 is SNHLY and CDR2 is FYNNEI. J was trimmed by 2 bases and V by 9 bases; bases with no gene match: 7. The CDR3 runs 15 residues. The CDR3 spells CASTGQAPGANVLTF. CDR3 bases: TGTGCCAGTACTGGACAGGCCCCTGGGGCCAACGTCCTGACTTTC.

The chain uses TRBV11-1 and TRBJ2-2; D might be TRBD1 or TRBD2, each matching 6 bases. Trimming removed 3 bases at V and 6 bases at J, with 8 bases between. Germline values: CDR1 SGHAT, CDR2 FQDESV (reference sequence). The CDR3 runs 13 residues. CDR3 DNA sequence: TGTGCCAGCAGCTTTAGGGGGGCCGGGGAGCTGTTTTTT. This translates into CASSFRGAGELFF.

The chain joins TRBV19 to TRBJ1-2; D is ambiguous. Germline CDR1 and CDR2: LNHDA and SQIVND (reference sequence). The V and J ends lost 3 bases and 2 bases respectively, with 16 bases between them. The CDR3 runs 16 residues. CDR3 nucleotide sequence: TGTGCCAGTAGTATTCTCTCAGGTTCCCCAAACTATGGCTACACCTTC. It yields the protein CASSILSGSPNYGYTF.

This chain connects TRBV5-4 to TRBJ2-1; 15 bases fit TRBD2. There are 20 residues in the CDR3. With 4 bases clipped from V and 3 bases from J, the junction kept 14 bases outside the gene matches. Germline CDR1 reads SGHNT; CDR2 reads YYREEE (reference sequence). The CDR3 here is CASSRGAGLAGGLIYNEQFF. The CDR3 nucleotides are TGTGCCAGCAGCCGGGGCGCGGGACTAGCGGGGGGCCTGATCTACAATGAGCAGTTCTTC.

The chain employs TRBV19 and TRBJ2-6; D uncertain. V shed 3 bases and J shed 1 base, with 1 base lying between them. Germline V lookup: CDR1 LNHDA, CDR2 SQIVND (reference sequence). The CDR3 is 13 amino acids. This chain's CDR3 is CASSISGANVLTF. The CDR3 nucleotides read TGTGCCAGTAGTATTTCTGGGGCCAACGTCCTGACTTTC.

The CDR3 coding sequence is TGCAGCGTCCACCCCCAGGGGACTCCTTGGGCCCAGTACTTC. As protein: CSVHPQGTPWAQYF. The rearrangement uses TRBV29-1 and TRBJ2-5; D may correspond to TRBD1 or TRBD2 (6 bases each). Germline V gene lookup returns CDR1 SQVTM and CDR2 ANQGSEA. V was clipped by 6 bases and J by 9 bases, with 23 bases between them. There are 14 residues in the CDR3.

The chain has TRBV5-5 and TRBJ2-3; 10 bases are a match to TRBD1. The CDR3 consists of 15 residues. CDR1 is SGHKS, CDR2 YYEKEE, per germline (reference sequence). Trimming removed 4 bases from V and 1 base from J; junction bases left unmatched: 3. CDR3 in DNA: TGTGCCAGCAGCACGGGACAGGGGCGCACAGATACGCAGTATTTT. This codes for CASSTGQGRTDTQYF. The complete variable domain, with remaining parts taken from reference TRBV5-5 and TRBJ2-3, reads DAGVTQSPTHLIKTRGQQVTLRCSPISGHKSVSWYQQVLGQGPQFIFQYYEKEERGRGNFPDRFSARQFPNYSSELNVNALLLGDSALYLCASSTGQGRTDTQYFGPGTRLTVL.

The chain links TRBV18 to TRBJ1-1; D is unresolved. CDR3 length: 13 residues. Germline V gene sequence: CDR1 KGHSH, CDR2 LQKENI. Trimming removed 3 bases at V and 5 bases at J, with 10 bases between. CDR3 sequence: CASSPTRDTEAFF. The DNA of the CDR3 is TGTGCCAGCTCACCGACCCGTGATACTGAAGCTTTCTTT.

The CDR3 spells CASSFKGAPNSPLHF. In nucleotides, the CDR3 is TGTGCCAGCAGTTTTAAGGGGGCCCCTAATTCACCCCTCCACTTT. This chain joins TRBV27 and TRBJ1-6; 7 bases agree with TRBD1. Germline V lookup: CDR1 MNHEY, CDR2 SMNVEV (reference sequence). CDR3 size: 15 residues. V was pared by 3 bases and J by 6 bases, with 5 bases of the junction left unmatched.